This T cell receptor (beta chain) was documented in a study of shared clonotypes between healthy human individuals. Across the study: Plates per donor: three CD4 naive, three CD4 memory, two CD8 naive, one CD8 memory.

J lost 7 bases, V lost 4 bases, and 8 bases had no gene match. The CDR3 is 16 residues long. Germline CDR1 MDHEN, CDR2 SYDVKM. Several immunoSEQ 96-well plates shared each subset's DNA, each plate a replicate. Clones were sequenced by immunoSEQ multiplex PCR, and TCRdb holds only the in-frame ones, with some missing. The table shows approximately 1.1 million clones, with about 84% occurring only once. A word on this clone: Antigen unknown.

General study findings and limits: Larger estimated richness was generally recorded for naive subsets relative to memory subsets.

The source of this sequence is a man younger than 30 in good health. Some clones in this sample may be carry-over from other donors' samples. The sample taken for sequencing was memory CD4+ T cells from PBMCs. Noted subset: CD45RA-negative fraction. The chain employs TRBV28 and TRBJ2-1; 12 nucleotides match TRBD1. CDR3 nucleotide sequence: TGTGCCAGCAGTTCCTCCGGGACAGGGGGCTATAATGAGCAGTTCTTC. Amino acids: CASSSSGTGGYNEQFF.